This T cell receptor (beta chain) was retrieved from a study of blood T cells in healthy people across ages. It was with a sample-barcoded 5' primer and a J-beta primer mix that a second PCR of roughly 7 to 12 cycles was run. A single record per CDR3 protein comes from TCRdb applying MiXCR to the 5' RACE reads. The table has some 1.6 million distinct CDR3 sequences, 30% to 40% seen once; the top ten hold roughly 10%. The material sequenced was blood. This clonotype originated in a woman aged 25 to 39 in good health.

The CDR3 protein is CASSPHKDTQYF. The CDR3 DNA reads as TGTGCCAGCAGCCCCCACAAGGATACGCAGTATTTT. The rearrangement uses TRBV9 and TRBJ2-3; D ambiguous. The V gene lost 4 bases and the J gene lost 6 bases, with 9 bases spanning the gap. This CDR3 is built from 12 residues. Germline V lookup: CDR1 SGDLS, CDR2 YYNGEE.